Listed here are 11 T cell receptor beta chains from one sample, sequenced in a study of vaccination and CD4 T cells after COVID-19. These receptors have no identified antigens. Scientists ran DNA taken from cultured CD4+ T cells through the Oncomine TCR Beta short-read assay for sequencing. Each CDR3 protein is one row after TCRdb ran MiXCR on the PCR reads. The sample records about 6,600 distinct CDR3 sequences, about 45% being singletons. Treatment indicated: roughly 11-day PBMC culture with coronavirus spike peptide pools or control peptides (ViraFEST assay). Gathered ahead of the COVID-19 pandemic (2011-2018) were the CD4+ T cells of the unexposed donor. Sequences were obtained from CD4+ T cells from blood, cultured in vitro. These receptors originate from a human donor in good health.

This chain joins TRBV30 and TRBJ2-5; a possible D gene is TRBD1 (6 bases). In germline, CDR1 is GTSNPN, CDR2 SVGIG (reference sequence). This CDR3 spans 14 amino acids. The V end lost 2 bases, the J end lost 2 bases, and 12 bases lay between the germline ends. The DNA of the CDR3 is TGTGCCTGGAGTTCAGGACAGCCTCAAGAGACCCAGTACTTC. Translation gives CAWSSGQPQETQYF.

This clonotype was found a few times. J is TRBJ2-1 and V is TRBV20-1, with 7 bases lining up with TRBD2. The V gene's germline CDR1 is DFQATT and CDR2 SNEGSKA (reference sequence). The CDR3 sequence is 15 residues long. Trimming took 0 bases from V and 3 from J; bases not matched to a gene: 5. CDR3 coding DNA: TGCAGTGCTAGAGATTGGGGCGGGGGCTACAATGAGCAGTTCTTC. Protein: CSARDWGGGYNEQFF.

The CDR3 sequence is CASTSGGQQFF. CDR3 bases: TGTGCCAGCACCAGCGGGGGCCAGCAGTTCTTC. The chain recombines TRBV19 with TRBJ2-1, with 8 bases that match TRBD2. The V gene end was trimmed by 9 bases and the J gene end by 11 bases; junction bases not matched to a gene: 6. Germline-derived CDR1 and CDR2 are LNHDA and SQIVND (reference sequence). The CDR3 is made up of 11 amino acids.

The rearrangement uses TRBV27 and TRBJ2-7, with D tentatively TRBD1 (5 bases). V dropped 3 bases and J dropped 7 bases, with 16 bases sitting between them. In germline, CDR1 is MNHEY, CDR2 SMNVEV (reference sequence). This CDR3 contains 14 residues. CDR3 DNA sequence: TGTGCCAGCAGTTTTTTAACGGCTGCAGGGGAGCAGTACTTC. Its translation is CASSFLTAAGEQYF.

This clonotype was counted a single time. The CDR3 loop reads CASSPPGVALKAFF. CDR3 coding DNA: TGTGCCAGTAGTCCCCCGGGGGTTGCTCTTAAAGCTTTCTTT. V usage is TRBV19 and J usage is TRBJ1-1; tentatively, D is TRBD1 (5 bases). This CDR3 is 14 amino acids long. CDR1 is LNHDA, CDR2 SQIVND, per germline (reference sequence). The V end was cut by 5 bases, the J end by 9 bases, with 19 bases between.

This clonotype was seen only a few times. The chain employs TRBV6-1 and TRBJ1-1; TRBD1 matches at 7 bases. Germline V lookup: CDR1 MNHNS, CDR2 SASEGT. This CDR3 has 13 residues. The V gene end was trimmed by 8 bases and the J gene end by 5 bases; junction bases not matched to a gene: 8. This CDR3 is CASLRDRRTEAFF. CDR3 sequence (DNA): TGTGCCAGCCTACGGGACAGAAGGACTGAAGCTTTCTTT.

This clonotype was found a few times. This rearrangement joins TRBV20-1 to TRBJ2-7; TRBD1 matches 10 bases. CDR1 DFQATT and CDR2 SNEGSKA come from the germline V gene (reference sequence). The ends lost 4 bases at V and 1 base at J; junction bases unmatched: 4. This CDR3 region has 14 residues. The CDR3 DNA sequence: TGCAGTGCTACTTGGGACAGGGGTTCCTACGAGCAGTACTTC. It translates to CSATWDRGSYEQYF.

In DNA, the CDR3 is TGTGCCAGCAGCCGGACTGGTTACGAGCAGTACTTC. The encoded protein is CASSRTGYEQYF. The rearrangement links TRBV6-1 to TRBJ2-7; tentatively, D is TRBD2 (5 bases). The V gene lost 6 bases and the J gene lost 4 bases, with 10 bases spanning the gap. Germline CDR1 reads MNHNS; CDR2 reads SASEGT. This CDR3 contains 12 residues.

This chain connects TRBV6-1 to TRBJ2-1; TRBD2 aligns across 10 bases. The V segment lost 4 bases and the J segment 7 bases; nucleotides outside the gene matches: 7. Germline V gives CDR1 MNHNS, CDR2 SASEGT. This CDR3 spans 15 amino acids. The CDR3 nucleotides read TGTGCCAGCAGTGCCCTAGCGGGAGTAGGGAATGAGCAGTTCTTC. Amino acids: CASSALAGVGNEQFF.

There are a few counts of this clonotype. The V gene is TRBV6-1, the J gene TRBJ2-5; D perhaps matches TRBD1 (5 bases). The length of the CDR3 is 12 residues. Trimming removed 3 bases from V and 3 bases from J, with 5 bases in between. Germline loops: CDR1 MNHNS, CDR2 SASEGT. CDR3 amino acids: CASSDREETQYF. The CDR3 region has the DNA TGTGCCAGCAGTGACAGGGAAGAGACCCAGTACTTC.

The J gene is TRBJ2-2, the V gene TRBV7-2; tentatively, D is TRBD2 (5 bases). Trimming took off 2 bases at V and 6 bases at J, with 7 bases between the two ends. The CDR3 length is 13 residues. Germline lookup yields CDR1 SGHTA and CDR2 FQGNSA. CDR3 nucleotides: TGTGCCAGCAGCTTATTAGCGTCCGGGGAGCTGTTTTTT. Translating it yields CASSLLASGELFF.